This entry lists 8 T cell receptor beta chains sequenced from one sample in a study of spatial heterogeneity in lung cancer. Time point given: sample taken at primary tumor resection. Sequencing covered unsorted whole RNA taken from tumor, nontumor lung or frozen PBMC. TCRdb redid the calling of the 5' RACE reads with MiXCR, one entry per CDR3 protein. The sample carries around 11,000 distinct CDR3 sequences, approximately 3.5% recorded once. The sequences come from normal lung tissue next to the tumor, collected at surgery. These receptors all stem from a male donor with early-stage non-small cell lung cancer.

This clonotype is categorized as medium-sized. This beta chain is a stray read from a library made for alpha chains; its abundance is not meaningful. The rearrangement uses TRBV9 and TRBJ2-3; 7 bases fit TRBD2. The CDR3 spans 14 residues. The germline V gene has CDR1 SGDLS and CDR2 YYNGEE. Unmatched junction bases numbered 4, after V lost 2 bases and J lost 4 bases. Here the CDR3 DNA reads TGTGCCAGCAGCGTCGGGACTACTGCAGATACGCAGTATTTT. It encodes CASSVGTTADTQYF.

There are many counts of this clonotype. This beta chain was picked up by a library intended for alpha chains and is off target, so its count carries little meaning. This sequence joins TRBV7-8 and TRBJ2-1, with unresolved D. The CDR3 spans 17 residues. Germline loops: CDR1 SGHVS, CDR2 FQNEAQ. With 2 bases removed from V and 4 bases from J, the gap between germline ends came to 18 bases. CDR3 coding DNA: TGTGCCAGCAGCTTACCCTTCAGATTAGCACCTTACAATGAGCAGTTCTTC. Translation: CASSLPFRLAPYNEQFF.

This clonotype was found many times. This beta chain slipped into a library made for alpha chains as a stray read, so its size is not meaningful. The rearrangement joins TRBV29-1 to TRBJ1-2, with unresolved D. The CDR3 sequence is 15 residues long. Germline lookup yields CDR1 SQVTM and CDR2 ANQGSEA. V lost 3 bases to trimming and J lost 7 bases, with 21 bases between them. The CDR3 DNA is TGCAGCGTTGAGGGTTCCAGTTCCCGGCCGGGTGGCTACACCTTC. Amino acid sequence: CSVEGSSSRPGGYTF.

This clonotype was observed many times. This beta chain represents an off-target read in a library built for alpha chains; its size is of limited meaning. The genes are TRBV24-1 and TRBJ2-3, with 15 bases aligning to TRBD2. CDR3 size: 18 residues. Germline CDR1 KGHDR, CDR2 SFDVKD. Trimming took 5 bases from V and 2 from J; bases not matched to a gene: 7. CDR3 region: CATSAGLAGGSLTDTQYF. CDR3 DNA: TGTGCCACCAGTGCGGGACTAGCGGGAGGCTCACTCACAGATACGCAGTATTTT.

On this clonotype itself: No conserved phenylalanine or tryptophan ends this CDR3, so it is likely a read error. As an off-target read in a library built for alpha chains, this beta chain has a frequency of little significance. The rearrangement joins TRBV5-1 to TRBJ2-5; D is tentatively TRBD1 or TRBD2 (5 bases each). The CDR3 has 15 residues. Germline V gene sequence: CDR1 SGHRS, CDR2 YFSETQ. Trimming cost V 5 bases and J 5 bases, with 19 bases left between them. The CDR3 protein is CASRHAGGSQETQYI. CDR3 nucleotides: TGCGCCAGCAGGCATGCTGGGGGTTCACAGGAGACCCAGTACATC.

This clonotype was counted many times. For a library built for alpha chains, this beta chain is a stray read; little rests on its size. The chain uses TRBV27 and TRBJ1-5, with D perhaps TRBD1 (6 bases). Germline CDR1 reads MNHEY; CDR2 reads SMNVEV (reference sequence). This CDR3 has 16 residues. With 3 bases removed from V and 2 bases from J, the gap between germline ends came to 14 bases. The CDR3 DNA is TGTGCCAGCAGTTTTCTTGCGGGGGGCGGCAATCAGCCCCAGCATTTT. The encoded protein is CASSFLAGGGNQPQHF.

On this clonotype itself: Little can be read into the size of this beta chain, an off-target read in a library designed for alpha chains. CDR3 DNA sequence: TGTGCCACCAGCAAGGACAGCACAGATACGCAGTATTTT. The encoded protein is CATSKDSTDTQYF. This chain uses TRBV24-1 with TRBJ2-3; D gene unclear. Germline V CDR1 and CDR2: KGHDR, SFDVKD. Trimming left V 7 bases short and J 0 bases short, with 7 bases between. This CDR3 has 13 amino acids.

The table lists this clonotype with many counts. This beta chain is a stray sequence in a library constructed for alpha chains; its clone size is not meaningful. The V and J genes are TRBV5-1 and TRBJ2-1, with TRBD2 as a possible D gene (5 bases). Germline lookup yields CDR1 SGHRS and CDR2 YFSETQ. The length of the CDR3 is 14 residues. V dropped 4 bases and J dropped 7 bases, with 15 bases sitting between them. CDR3 nucleotide sequence: TGCGCCAGCAGCCCCCGGGGTAGGGCAAATGAGCAGTTCTTC. This codes for CASSPRGRANEQFF.